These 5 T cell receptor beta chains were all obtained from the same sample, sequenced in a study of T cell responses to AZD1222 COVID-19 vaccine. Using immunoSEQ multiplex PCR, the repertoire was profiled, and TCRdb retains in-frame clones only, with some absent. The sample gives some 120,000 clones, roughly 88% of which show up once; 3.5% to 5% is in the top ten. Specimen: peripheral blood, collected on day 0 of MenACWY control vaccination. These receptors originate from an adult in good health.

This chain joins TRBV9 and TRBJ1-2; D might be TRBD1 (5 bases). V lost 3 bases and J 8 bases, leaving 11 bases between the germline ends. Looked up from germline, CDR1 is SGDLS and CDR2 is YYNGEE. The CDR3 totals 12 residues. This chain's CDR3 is CASSGDGGGYTF. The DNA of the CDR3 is TGTGCCAGCAGCGGGGACGGGGGAGGCTACACCTTC. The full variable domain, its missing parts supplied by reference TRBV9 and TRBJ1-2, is DSGVTQTPKHLITATGQRVTLRCSPRSGDLSVYWYQQSLDQGLQFLIQYYNGEERAKGNILERFSAQQFPDLHSELNLSSLELGDSALYFCASSGDGGGYTFGSGTRLTVV.

CDR3 sequence: CASSPGMGYGLAKNIQYF. CDR3 bases: TGTGCCAGCAGCCCCGGGATGGGCTATGGGCTAGCCAAAAACATTCAGTACTTC. The V call is TRBV28, the J call TRBJ2-4; weak D call: TRBD2 (5 bases). With 6 bases removed from V and 0 bases from J, the gap between germline ends came to 21 bases. CDR3 length: 18 residues. Germline V gene data show CDR1 as MDHEN and CDR2 as SYDVKM. The full variable domain, its missing parts supplied by reference TRBV28 and TRBJ2-4, is DVKVTQSSRYLVKRTGEKVFLECVQDMDHENMFWYRQDPGLGLRLIYFSYDVKMKEKGDIPEGYSVSREKKERFSLILESASTNQTSMYLCASSPGMGYGLAKNIQYFGAGTRLSVL.

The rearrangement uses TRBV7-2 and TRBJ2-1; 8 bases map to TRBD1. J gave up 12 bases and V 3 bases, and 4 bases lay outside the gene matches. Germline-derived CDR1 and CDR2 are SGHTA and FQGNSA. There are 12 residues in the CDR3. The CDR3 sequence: CASSFPGGPQFF. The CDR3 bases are TGTGCCAGCAGCTTTCCAGGGGGCCCGCAGTTCTTC.

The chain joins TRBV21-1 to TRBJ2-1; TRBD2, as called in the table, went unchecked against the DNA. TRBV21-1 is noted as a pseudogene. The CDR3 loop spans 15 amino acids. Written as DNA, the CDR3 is TGTGCCAGCAGCAAGACTAGCGGGGGTATCGATGAGCAGTTCTTC. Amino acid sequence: CASSKTSGGIDEQFF.

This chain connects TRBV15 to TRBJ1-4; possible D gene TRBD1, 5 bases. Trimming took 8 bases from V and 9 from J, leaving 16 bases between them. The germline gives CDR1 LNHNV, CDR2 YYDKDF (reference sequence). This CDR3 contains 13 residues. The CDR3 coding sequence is TGTGCCACCTCTGGTGGGGGAAGGAAAAAACTGTTTTTT. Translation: CATSGGGRKKLFF.